The 22 T cell receptor beta chains presented below share a single source sample, sequenced in a study of T cell responses to AZD1222 COVID-19 vaccine. The repertoire was sequenced with immunoSEQ multiplex PCR; TCRdb's copy has only in-frame clones and lacks some. The data contain 90,000 to 110,000 clones, around 90% of them singletons. This material consisted of peripheral blood, taken on day 0 of AZD1222 vaccination. The receptors come from an adult in good health.

This clone was detected only once. The chain recombines TRBV2 with TRBJ2-1, with 7 bases that match TRBD2. V was clipped by 3 bases and J by 4 bases; unmatched bases: 6. Germline CDR1 and CDR2: SNHLY and FYNNEI. The CDR3 runs 15 residues. The CDR3 region has the DNA TGTGCCAGCAGTGAGCAAGGCGGGGGTTACAATGAGCAGTTCTTC. Translation: CASSEQGGGYNEQFF.

The genes are TRBV27 and TRBJ2-7, with unresolved D. Germline CDR1 is MNHEY and CDR2 is SMNVEV (reference sequence). The length of the CDR3 is 14 residues. The V gene lost 7 bases and the J gene lost 5 bases, with 18 bases spanning the gap. CDR3 region: CASIPPAWDNEQYF. The CDR3 nucleotides are TGTGCCAGCATTCCTCCGGCGTGGGATAACGAGCAGTACTTC.

V usage is TRBV30 and J usage is TRBJ2-2; D gene ambiguous. V lost 0 bases to trimming and J lost 3 bases, with 11 bases between them. The germline V gene encodes CDR1 GTSNPN and CDR2 SVGIG (reference sequence). The CDR3 has 15 amino acids. CDR3 region: CAWSVLVGYTGELFF. The CDR3 bases are TGTGCCTGGAGTGTGCTTGTCGGTTACACCGGGGAGCTGTTTTTT.

The V gene is TRBV7-2, the J gene TRBJ1-2; weak D call: TRBD1 (6 bases). Germline loops: CDR1 SGHTA, CDR2 FQGNSA. Trimming cost V 2 bases and J 5 bases, with 15 bases left between them. The CDR3 runs to 15 residues. The CDR3 reads CASSLTSDSSYGYTF. DNA for the CDR3: TGTGCCAGCAGCTTAACGTCGGACAGCAGTTATGGCTACACCTTC.

The V call is TRBV4-3, the J call TRBJ1-1, with 8 bases identical to TRBD1. Germline V gives CDR1 LGHNA, CDR2 YSLEER. This CDR3 has 13 residues. V shed 3 bases, J shed 11 bases, and the junction held 8 bases outside the gene matches. CDR3 region: CASSQSQGASAFF. Here the CDR3 DNA reads TGCGCCAGCAGCCAGAGCCAGGGGGCAAGTGCTTTCTTT.

This chain links TRBV24-1 with TRBJ2-7; unclear D gene. The CDR3 is made up of 8 amino acids. V was trimmed by 9 bases and J by 6 bases, leaving 2 bases between them. From germline, CDR1 is KGHDR and CDR2 SFDVKD. The CDR3 loop reads CATPEQYF. CDR3 in DNA: TGTGCCACCCCCGAGCAGTACTTC.

The chain employs TRBV3-1 (or the pseudogene TRBV3-2) and TRBJ2-1; 8 bases align to TRBD2. The germline gives CDR1 LGHDT, CDR2 YNNKEL (reference sequence). This CDR3 is 16 amino acids long. The J segment lost 5 bases and the V segment lost 4 bases, leaving 10 bases of the junction unmatched. Here the CDR3 DNA reads TGTGCCAGCAGCCGGGTTAGCGGGACCTCGAACAATGAGCAGTTCTTC. Translating gives CASSRVSGTSNNEQFF.

This chain uses TRBV5-8 with TRBJ2-2, with 8 nucleotides matching TRBD1. CDR1 and CDR2 (germline): SGHTS, YDEGEE. The CDR3 totals 14 residues. V lost 3 bases to trimming and J lost 6 bases; unmatched junction nucleotides: 4. The chain's CDR3 is CASSWGQVAGELFF. CDR3 DNA sequence: TGTGCCAGCAGCTGGGGACAGGTCGCCGGGGAGCTGTTTTTT.

The V gene is TRBV7-9, the J gene TRBJ1-1; possible D gene TRBD1, 5 bases. The CDR3 is made up of 12 amino acids. Germline CDR1 and CDR2: SEHNR and FQNEAQ (reference sequence). V shed 5 bases and J shed 3 bases, with 7 bases lying between them. The CDR3 sequence: CASSGGDTEAFF. CDR3 sequence (DNA): TGTGCCAGCAGCGGGGGTGACACTGAAGCTTTCTTT.

This clone was seen a handful of times. The J gene is TRBJ2-4, the V gene TRBV7-9, with 8 bases identical to TRBD1. Germline-derived CDR1 and CDR2 are SEHNR and FQNEAQ (reference sequence). The length of the CDR3 is 16 residues. J was trimmed by 4 bases and V by 3 bases; bases with no gene match: 8. CDR3 loop: CASSFWTGKFKNIQYF. CDR3 nucleotides: TGTGCCAGCAGCTTCTGGACAGGGAAGTTTAAAAACATTCAGTACTTC. The full variable domain, completed using reference TRBV7-9 and TRBJ2-4, is DTGVSQNPRHKITKRGQNVTFRCDPISEHNRLYWYRQTLGQGPEFLTYFQNEAQLEKSRLLSDRFSAERPKGSFSTLEIQRTEQGDSAMYLCASSFWTGKFKNIQYFGAGTRLSVL.

The DNA of the CDR3 is TGTGCCAGCAGTGGGGGTTATAATTCACCCCTCCACTTT. Its protein is CASSGGYNSPLHF. V gene TRBV2 combines with J gene TRBJ1-6; D gene uncertain. The germline V and J ends were trimmed by 4 bases and 4 bases, with 5 bases remaining between them. The CDR3 totals 13 residues. Germline CDR1 reads SNHLY; CDR2 reads FYNNEI.

This chain connects TRBV20-1 to TRBJ2-7; 7 nucleotides agree with TRBD1. In germline, CDR1 is DFQATT, CDR2 SNEGSKA (reference sequence). The CDR3 contains 11 residues. J gave up 7 bases and V 6 bases, and 6 bases lay outside the gene matches. The CDR3 DNA is TGCAGTGCCCGACCGGACAGGGAGCAGTACTTC. It encodes CSARPDREQYF.

The genes are TRBV7-3 and TRBJ2-5; D perhaps matches TRBD2 (6 bases). The V end lost 2 bases, the J end lost 5 bases, and 15 bases lay between the germline ends. Per germline, CDR1 SGHTA and CDR2 FQGTGA. CDR3 length: 15 residues. CDR3 nucleotide sequence: TGTGCCAGCAGCTTAGGGACGGGAGTGGGGGAGACCCAGTACTTC. Its protein is CASSLGTGVGETQYF.

The chain joins TRBV7-9 to TRBJ1-1; 8 bases agree with TRBD1. The length of the CDR3 is 14 residues. CDR1 is SEHNR and CDR2 is FQNEAQ in the germline V gene (reference sequence). Germline trimming cut 3 bases from V and 4 bases from J; bases unmatched to any gene: 4. In nucleotides, the CDR3 is TGTGCCAGCAGCTTCGGACAGGGTTTCACTGAAGCTTTCTTT. It yields the protein CASSFGQGFTEAFF.

The chain links TRBV28 to TRBJ2-1; 9 positions match TRBD2. This CDR3 region has 15 residues. The V segment lost 3 bases and the J segment 9 bases; nucleotides outside the gene matches: 9. Germline V CDR1 and CDR2: MDHEN, SYDVKM. The DNA for the CDR3 is TGTGCCAGCAGTTTGGCAGCGGGAGGTGGAGGTGAGCAGTTCTTC. It encodes CASSLAAGGGGEQFF.

A remark on this clone: One junction end does not reproduce the germline sequence, and a read error may be involved. The chain links TRBV19 to TRBJ2-2; TRBD1 or TRBD2 may be the D gene (6 bases each). Germline values: CDR1 LNHDA, CDR2 SQIVND (reference sequence). CDR3 length: 16 amino acids. The CDR3 region is CASRIGGSTNTGELFF. DNA for the CDR3: TGTGCCAGTAGAATAGGGGGGTCGACAAACACCGGGGAGCTGTTTTTT.

The chain combines TRBV18 with TRBJ1-1, with D tentatively TRBD1 (5 bases). Germline lookup yields CDR1 KGHSH and CDR2 LQKENI. V gave up 2 bases and J gave up 0 bases, with 10 bases separating them. The CDR3 totals 15 residues. The CDR3 bases are TGTGCCAGCTCACCAATTTCAGGGTTGAACACTGAAGCTTTCTTT. Translation gives CASSPISGLNTEAFF.

V gene TRBV28 combines with J gene TRBJ2-2; D gene uncertain. The CDR3 has 13 residues. Germline V gives CDR1 MDHEN, CDR2 SYDVKM. V was trimmed by 4 bases and J by 6 bases, leaving 9 bases between them. The CDR3 protein is CASSSVAPGELFF. CDR3 bases: TGTGCCAGCAGTTCCGTTGCCCCCGGGGAGCTGTTTTTT.

The chain employs TRBV5-1 and TRBJ1-1; D is undetermined. The CDR3 has 14 amino acids. The V end lost 0 bases, the J end lost 5 bases, and 11 bases lay between the germline ends. Looked up from germline, CDR1 is SGHRS and CDR2 is YFSETQ. In nucleotides, the CDR3 is TGCGCCAGCAGCTTGGCCGCCTTGGGGACTGAAGCTTTCTTT. It codes for CASSLAALGTEAFF.

This chain connects TRBV5-1 to TRBJ1-6; D perhaps matches TRBD1 (5 bases). The CDR3 length is 15 residues. The V end was cut by 0 bases, the J end by 7 bases, with 11 bases between. CDR1 is SGHRS, CDR2 YFSETQ, per germline. CDR3 DNA: TGCGCCAGCAGCTTGGGGCAGGGTTGGAATTCACCCCTCCACTTT. It translates to CASSLGQGWNSPLHF.

The rearrangement joins TRBV30 to TRBJ2-5; TRBD2 is a possible D gene (7 bases). CDR1 and CDR2 from the germline V gene are GTSNPN and SVGIG (reference sequence). The CDR3 spans 13 residues. V was clipped by 5 bases and J by 5 bases, with 15 bases between them. The CDR3 here is CAWWRGGVETQYF. Written as DNA, the CDR3 is TGTGCCTGGTGGAGGGGGGGCGTCGAGACCCAGTACTTC. The full variable domain, in which reference TRBV30 and TRBJ2-5 provide the parts outside the CDR3, is SQTIHQWPATLVQPVGSPLSLECTVEGTSNPNLYWYRQAAGRGLQLLFYSVGIGQISSEVPQNLSASRPQDRQFILSSKKLLLSDSGFYLCAWWRGGVETQYFGPGTRLLVL.

This rearrangement joins TRBV2 to TRBJ2-1; 8 bases are a match to TRBD2. This CDR3 is built from 17 residues. The germline gives CDR1 SNHLY, CDR2 FYNNEI. J gave up 1 base and V 7 bases, and 12 bases lay outside the gene matches. The DNA for the CDR3 is TGTGCCAGCATAGGCCTAGTGAGCGGGAGTTCCTACAATGAGCAGTTCTTC. Translation: CASIGLVSGSSYNEQFF. Together with reference TRBV2 and TRBJ2-1, the CDR3 gives the full variable domain: EPEVTQTPSHQVTQMGQEVILRCVPISNHLYFYWYRQILGQKVEFLVSFYNNEISEKSEIFDDQFSVERPDGSNFTLKIRSTKLEDSAMYFCASIGLVSGSSYNEQFFGPGTRLTVL.